The 16 T cell receptor beta chains below all came from one sample that was sequenced in a study of blood T cell repertoires in COVID-19. Assay: immunoSEQ multiplex PCR; the TCRdb copy retains only in-frame clones and omits some. The repertoire includes fewer than 300,000 clones, 85% of them detected once, and roughly 13% sits in the top ten. The specimen was peripheral blood. Every receptor here comes from a human donor in a cohort sampled during active COVID-19.

The chain recombines TRBV7-9 with TRBJ2-5; TRBD2 aligns across 9 bases. Per the germline V gene, CDR1 is SEHNR and CDR2 is FQNEAQ (reference sequence). The CDR3 sequence is 13 residues long. The junction had 4 bases not matched to a gene; V was cut back by 6 bases and J by 5 bases. The CDR3 coding sequence is TGTGCCAGCAGTGATAGCGGGAGTGAGACCCAGTACTTC. Protein sequence: CASSDSGSETQYF.

The rearrangement links TRBV12-3 or TRBV12-4 to TRBJ1-6; no clear D gene. CDR3 length: 13 residues. Trimming pared 1 base from V and 13 bases from J, leaving 11 bases between. The CDR3 sequence is CASSLGSPSPLHF. The CDR3 DNA is TGTGCCAGCAGTTTAGGTTCCCCATCCCCCCTCCACTTT.

This chain uses TRBV7-2 with TRBJ1-5, with D maybe TRBD1 (5 bases). CDR1 SGHTA and CDR2 FQGNSA come from the germline V gene. V was trimmed by 4 bases and J by 4 bases, leaving 17 bases between them. CDR3 length equals 16 residues. In nucleotides, the CDR3 is TGTGCCAGCAGCTATTGGGCAGGGAGGAGAAATCAGCCCCAGCATTTT. Amino acid sequence: CASSYWAGRRNQPQHF.

V gene TRBV3-1 (or the pseudogene TRBV3-2) combines with J gene TRBJ2-5, with 10 bases identical to TRBD2. The V segment lost 0 bases and the J segment 9 bases; nucleotides outside the gene matches: 7. The CDR3 is 15 residues long. Germline CDR1 LGHDT, CDR2 YNNKEL (reference sequence). CDR3 amino acids: CASSQDRSSGRPQYF. The CDR3 bases are TGTGCCAGCAGCCAAGATCGTAGTAGCGGGAGGCCCCAGTACTTC.

V is TRBV27 and J is TRBJ1-5; D call uncertain. V was clipped by 7 bases and J by 0 bases, with 10 bases between them. Germline CDR1 MNHEY, CDR2 SMNVEV (reference sequence). CDR3 length: 14 amino acids. This CDR3 is CASKGGISNQPQHF. CDR3 DNA sequence: TGTGCCAGCAAGGGAGGGATTAGCAATCAGCCCCAGCATTTT.

The chain recombines TRBV9 with TRBJ2-5; 7 bases line up with TRBD1. Trimming took 0 bases from V and 2 from J; bases not matched to a gene: 4. This CDR3 spans 15 amino acids. CDR1 is SGDLS and CDR2 is YYNGEE in the germline V gene. DNA of the CDR3: TGTGCCAGCAGCGTAGGAGGGGGCCGGCAAGAGACCCAGTACTTC. Protein product: CASSVGGGRQETQYF.

V gene TRBV6-6 combines with J gene TRBJ2-5; 12 positions agree with TRBD2. Unmatched junction bases numbered 6, after V lost 2 bases and J lost 5 bases. Germline V gene data show CDR1 as MNHNY and CDR2 as SVGAGI (reference sequence). The CDR3 spans 16 residues. The CDR3 DNA reads as TGTGCCAGCAGTTACGGTCTAGCGGGAGGGCCGGAGACCCAGTACTTC. Its translation: CASSYGLAGGPETQYF.

The chain carries TRBV9 and TRBJ2-1, with 9 bases that match TRBD2. Germline loops: CDR1 SGDLS, CDR2 YYNGEE. Trimming took 3 bases from V and 0 from J; bases not matched to a gene: 4. This CDR3 region has 16 residues. CDR3 in DNA: TGTGCCAGCAGCGGTCGGACTAGCGCCTCCTACAATGAGCAGTTCTTC. This sequence encodes CASSGRTSASYNEQFF. Full variable domain (remainder filled in from reference TRBV9 and TRBJ2-1): DSGVTQTPKHLITATGQRVTLRCSPRSGDLSVYWYQQSLDQGLQFLIQYYNGEERAKGNILERFSAQQFPDLHSELNLSSLELGDSALYFCASSGRTSASYNEQFFGPGTRLTVL.

The chain is built from TRBV24-1 and TRBJ2-5; TRBD1 is a possible D gene (5 bases). The CDR3 is 13 amino acids. Germline V CDR1 and CDR2: KGHDR, SFDVKD. Trimming left V 9 bases short and J 7 bases short, with 17 bases between. In DNA form, the CDR3 reads TGTGCCACCCGAGGAGACAGTTCGGGGACCCAGTACTTC. It is translated as CATRGDSSGTQYF.

The chain uses TRBV4-1 and TRBJ2-2; 11 bases agree with TRBD2. Germline loops: CDR1 MGHRA, CDR2 YSYEKL. This CDR3 region has 15 residues. With 4 bases clipped from V and 7 bases from J, the junction kept 5 bases outside the gene matches. The CDR3 DNA reads as TGCGCCAGCAGCCCACTAGCGGGAGCTAGCGGGGAGCTGTTTTTT. Encoded protein: CASSPLAGASGELFF.

The chain recombines TRBV5-1 with TRBJ2-1; 13 bases are shared with TRBD2. The ends lost 4 bases at V and 9 bases at J; junction bases unmatched: 4. Germline values: CDR1 SGHRS, CDR2 YFSETQ. The CDR3 spans 14 residues. This chain's CDR3 is CASSARTSGSEQFF. DNA of the CDR3: TGCGCCAGCAGCGCCCGGACTAGCGGGAGTGAGCAGTTCTTC. Full variable domain (remainder filled in from reference TRBV5-1 and TRBJ2-1): KAGVTQTPRYLIKTRGQQVTLSCSPISGHRSVSWYQQTPGQGLQFLFEYFSETQRNKGNFPGRFSGRQFSNSRSEMNVSTLELGDSALYLCASSARTSGSEQFFGPGTRLTVL.

V is TRBV6-5 and J is TRBJ2-1; D is undetermined. V was pared by 8 bases and J by 4 bases, with 6 bases between. The CDR3 consists of 11 residues. Looked up from germline, CDR1 is MNHEY and CDR2 is SVGAGI. CDR3 sequence (DNA): TGTGCCAGCCCTGCGTACAATGAGCAGTTCTTC. Protein sequence: CASPAYNEQFF.

The chain couples TRBV5-1 to TRBJ2-7; tentatively, D is TRBD2 (5 bases). V shed 5 bases and J shed 4 bases, with 19 bases lying between them. There are 15 residues in the CDR3. Germline CDR1 SGHRS, CDR2 YFSETQ. CDR3: CASRLTTDGLYEQYF. CDR3 coding DNA: TGCGCCAGCAGACTGACCACGGACGGACTGTACGAGCAGTACTTC.

The chain uses TRBV5-4 and TRBJ2-5, with 16 positions matching TRBD2. The CDR3 is made up of 18 amino acids. Per the germline V gene, CDR1 is SGHNT and CDR2 is YYREEE (reference sequence). With V trimmed by 4 bases and J by 5 bases, 11 bases remained unmatched. CDR3 protein: CASSLGTSGRALGETQYF. The CDR3 DNA sequence: TGTGCCAGCAGCCTCGGGACTAGCGGGAGGGCCTTAGGGGAGACCCAGTACTTC.

The rearrangement links TRBV28 to TRBJ1-6; 9 nucleotides agree with TRBD1. The CDR3 extends over 13 amino acids. Germline trimming cut 5 bases from V and 8 bases from J; bases unmatched to any gene: 1. Germline CDR1 and CDR2: MDHEN and SYDVKM. The CDR3 sequence: CASSGTGYSPLHF. DNA for the CDR3: TGTGCCAGCAGTGGGACAGGGTATTCACCCCTCCACTTT.

The gene calls are TRBV6-5 and TRBJ2-7, with TRBD2 identical over 7 bases. CDR1 MNHEY and CDR2 SVGAGI come from the germline V gene. The V segment lost 6 bases and the J segment 2 bases; nucleotides outside the gene matches: 10. The CDR3 has 15 amino acids. The CDR3 here is CASRPGERGAYEQYF. CDR3 DNA: TGTGCCAGCAGACCCGGGGAGCGGGGTGCCTACGAGCAGTACTTC.